Listed here are 18 T cell receptor beta chains from one sample, sequenced in a study of cytomegalovirus exposure and HLA in healthy donors. It was with 60 Vbeta and 13 Jbeta primers that the PCR ran. The table came from immunoSEQ multiplex PCR; TCRdb's copy has only in-frame clones and leaves some out. In the table there are fewer than 250,000 clones, around 83% of which are singletons. The specimen was PBMCs. These receptors were collected from a woman in her forties in good health and CMV-seronegative.

The chain links TRBV19 to TRBJ2-1, with 8 nucleotides matching TRBD2. Germline V CDR1 and CDR2: LNHDA, SQIVND (reference sequence). J was trimmed by 2 bases and V by 7 bases; bases with no gene match: 4. The CDR3 is 14 amino acids. This chain's CDR3 is CASKGTRTYNEQFF. The CDR3 DNA reads TGTGCCAGTAAGGGGACTAGGACCTACAATGAGCAGTTCTTC.

The V gene is TRBV6-5, the J gene TRBJ2-2; 9 bases match TRBD2. CDR1 is MNHEY and CDR2 is SVGAGI in the germline V gene. The CDR3 spans 16 residues. V was pared by 3 bases and J by 6 bases, with 8 bases of the junction left unmatched. The CDR3 DNA follows: TGTGCCAGCAGTTATTTTCGGACTAGCGACCCCGGGGAGCTGTTTTTT. Its protein product is CASSYFRTSDPGELFF.

V gene TRBV9 combines with J gene TRBJ2-2, with D tentatively TRBD2 (6 bases). Germline V CDR1 and CDR2: SGDLS, YYNGEE. Between the trimmed V and J ends, which lost 5 bases and 7 bases, there was a span of 15 bases. This CDR3 comprises 14 residues. The CDR3 DNA sequence: TGTGCCAGCAGTGGGACTGGGGGAAGCGGGGAGCTGTTTTTT. As protein: CASSGTGGSGELFF.

The chain couples TRBV2 to TRBJ2-7; D is perhaps TRBD2 (6 bases). Germline V gene sequence: CDR1 SNHLY, CDR2 FYNNEI. Trimming removed 6 bases from V and 7 bases from J, with 16 bases in between. The CDR3 is 13 residues long. DNA for the CDR3: TGTGCCAGCAGCGCCACCAGCGCGGGGGAGCAGTACTTC. Its translation is CASSATSAGEQYF.

The rearrangement joins TRBV7-2 to TRBJ2-7; 10 nucleotides align to TRBD2. Germline CDR1 reads SGHTA; CDR2 reads FQGNSA. The V segment lost 3 bases and the J segment 3 bases; nucleotides outside the gene matches: 8. The CDR3 sequence is 16 residues long. The CDR3 loop is CASSFEGASGSYEQYF. Here the CDR3 DNA reads TGTGCCAGCAGCTTCGAAGGGGCTAGCGGGAGCTACGAGCAGTACTTC.

For this clone: Other DNA sequences in this sample translate to the same CDR3. The chain is built from TRBV6-5 and TRBJ1-2; D unresolved. The V and J ends lost 2 bases and 4 bases respectively, with 8 bases between them. The CDR3 length is 13 residues. Germline V CDR1 and CDR2: MNHEY, SVGAGI. CDR3 DNA sequence: TGTGCCAGCAGTTACGCCGGGTCCTATGGCTACACCTTC. It encodes CASSYAGSYGYTF.

The chain links TRBV7-2 to TRBJ2-2; possible D gene TRBD2, 5 bases. The CDR3 length is 15 residues. V was clipped by 3 bases and J by 3 bases, with 11 bases between them. Per germline, CDR1 SGHTA and CDR2 FQGNSA. CDR3 in amino acids: CASSFRGGDTGELFF. DNA for the CDR3: TGTGCCAGCAGCTTCCGCGGAGGTGACACCGGGGAGCTGTTTTTT.

V gene TRBV7-2 combines with J gene TRBJ2-5, with D perhaps TRBD1 (5 bases). Germline-derived CDR1 and CDR2 are SGHTA and FQGNSA. The CDR3 is 17 amino acids. The V end lost 0 bases, the J end lost 5 bases, and 19 bases lay between the germline ends. DNA of the CDR3: TGTGCCAGCAGCTTAGCGTTCGGCAGGGTCGATTTCGAGACCCAGTACTTC. Protein product: CASSLAFGRVDFETQYF. Together with reference TRBV7-2 and TRBJ2-5, the CDR3 gives the full variable domain: GAGVSQSPSNKVTEKGKDVELRCDPISGHTALYWYRQSLGQGLEFLIYFQGNSAPDKSGLPSDRFSAERTGGSVSTLTIQRTQQEDSAVYLCASSLAFGRVDFETQYFGPGTRLLVL.

This clone has a handful of counts. The chain is built from TRBV6-1 and TRBJ2-7, with TRBD1 matching 10 bases. Germline V gene sequence: CDR1 MNHNS, CDR2 SASEGT. V lost 8 bases to trimming and J lost 2 bases; unmatched junction nucleotides: 6. The CDR3 is 14 amino acids. CDR3 coding DNA: TGTGCCAGCCCCCAGACAGGGGGCGCCTACGAGCAGTACTTC. Its translation is CASPQTGGAYEQYF.

The chain is built from TRBV30 and TRBJ2-2; 7 bases map to TRBD1. CDR1 is GTSNPN, CDR2 SVGIG, per germline (reference sequence). The CDR3 length is 13 residues. V was clipped by 3 bases and J by 6 bases; unmatched bases: 4. CDR3 DNA sequence: TGTGCCTGGAGGGCGAGGGGGCCCGGGGAGCTGTTTTTT. This codes for CAWRARGPGELFF.

Only one count was recorded for this clone. The J gene is TRBJ2-5, the V gene TRBV7-3; 11 bases align to TRBD2. The J call could be wrong; TRBJ2-7 is a better fit for the DNA end. Per the germline V gene, CDR1 is SGHTA and CDR2 is FQGTGA. CDR3 length equals 19 residues. In DNA, the CDR3 is TGTGCCAGCAGCGGGGGAGCTAGCGGGAGGTTTGGGAGCTCCTACGAGCAGTACTTC. As protein: CASSGGASGRFGSSYEQYF.

This CDR3 is CASSSDRGNTIYF. The DNA of the CDR3 is TGTGCCAGCAGCTCTGACAGGGGAAACACCATATATTTT. This rearrangement joins TRBV7-2 to TRBJ1-3; D may be TRBD1 (6 bases). Germline V gene sequence: CDR1 SGHTA, CDR2 FQGNSA. CDR3 length equals 13 residues. The V end was cut by 4 bases, the J end by 4 bases, with 8 bases between.

This chain joins TRBV7-3 and TRBJ2-3; TRBD2 matches at 9 bases. The V segment lost 5 bases and the J segment 6 bases; nucleotides outside the gene matches: 6. The CDR3 length is 14 residues. Per the germline V gene, CDR1 is SGHTA and CDR2 is FQGTGA. This chain's CDR3 is CASSPSGNGDTQYF. In DNA form, the CDR3 reads TGTGCCAGCAGCCCTAGCGGGAACGGGGATACGCAGTATTTT.

The chain combines TRBV27 with TRBJ2-3; 7 positions agree with TRBD1. This CDR3 is 15 amino acids long. After removal of 6 bases from V and 2 bases from J, the junction contained 8 bases not matched to a gene. Germline CDR1 and CDR2: MNHEY and SMNVEV (reference sequence). DNA for the CDR3: TGTGCCAGCAGACCCGGGACAGCCACCACAGATACGCAGTATTTT. It yields the protein CASRPGTATTDTQYF.

The rearrangement uses TRBV5-1 and TRBJ2-3; D may be TRBD2 (6 bases). CDR1 and CDR2 (germline): SGHRS, YFSETQ. The CDR3 is made up of 14 amino acids. Trimming removed 0 bases from V and 6 bases from J, with 11 bases in between. CDR3 in amino acids: CASSLGGSGDTQYF. The DNA for the CDR3 is TGCGCCAGCAGCTTGGGGGGAAGCGGGGATACGCAGTATTTT.

The chain joins TRBV4-3 to TRBJ2-3; tentative D call: TRBD2 (5 bases). The CDR3 has 14 residues. V lost 2 bases, J lost 1 base, and 7 bases lay in between. CDR1 and CDR2 (germline): LGHNA, YSLEER. The chain's CDR3 is CASSQLSGTDTQYF. DNA for the CDR3: TGCGCCAGCAGCCAACTTAGCGGCACAGATACGCAGTATTTT.

The chain joins TRBV7-2 to TRBJ1-5; 8 bases align to TRBD1. The CDR3 contains 17 residues. J gave up 6 bases and V 5 bases, and 15 bases lay outside the gene matches. From germline, CDR1 is SGHTA and CDR2 FQGNSA. The chain's CDR3 is CASSPPTGVGYGQPQHF. DNA of the CDR3: TGTGCCAGCAGCCCTCCGACAGGGGTGGGATACGGTCAGCCCCAGCATTTT.

The chain recombines TRBV15 with TRBJ1-2, with TRBD1 identical over 8 bases. Germline V CDR1 and CDR2: LNHNV, YYDKDF (reference sequence). Trimming took 4 bases from V and 8 from J; bases not matched to a gene: 12. The CDR3 is 15 amino acids. DNA of the CDR3: TGTGCCACCAGCAAAAGTAAATTGGACAGGGAGGGCTACACCTTC. Translating it yields CATSKSKLDREGYTF.